This entry describes one T cell receptor beta chain. CDR3 length: 12 amino acids. Germline CDR1 SQVTM, CDR2 ANQGSEA. Trimming left V 7 bases short and J 4 bases short, with 13 bases between. Measured with immunoSEQ multiplex PCR; TCRdb has only the in-frame clones, and not every one. The profile shows approximately 290,000 clones, nearly 90% of them singletons. These data belong to a study of blood T cell repertoires in COVID-19. The sequencing sample was made of PBMCs or T cells enriched from blood (not recorded which). The chain links TRBV29-1 to TRBJ1-2; perhaps TRBD1 as D (5 bases). The source is a woman in her late teens or twenties with acute COVID-19. CDR3 in DNA: TGCAGCGCCCCGGACATGATCTATGGCTACACCTTC. The encoded protein is CSAPDMIYGYTF. The full variable domain, completed using reference TRBV29-1 and TRBJ1-2, is SAVISQKPSRDICQRGTSLTIQCQVDSQVTMMFWYRQQPGQSLTLIATANQGSEATYESGFVIDKFPISRPNLTFSTLTVSNMSPEDSSIYLCSAPDMIYGYTFGSGTRLTVV.